Listed here are 21 T cell receptor beta chains from one sample, sequenced in a study of PD-1 blockade in classical Hodgkin lymphoma. Data came from immunoSEQ multiplex PCR; TCRdb stores just in-frame clones and leaves some out. This sample has about 58,000 clones, with approximately 90% found just once. Each and every patient relapsed after autologous stem cell transplantation, and patients got differing brentuximab vedotin exposure. Sample: peripheral blood mononuclear cells (PBMCs), taken before the second cycle of nivolumab. Receptors were obtained from a human donor with classical Hodgkin lymphoma.

This clone was seen only a few times. The chain links TRBV19 to TRBJ2-3; D not resolved. Germline CDR1 LNHDA, CDR2 SQIVND (reference sequence). Trimming shortened V by 4 bases and J by 4 bases, and 6 bases separated the two germline ends. The CDR3 length is 12 residues. For the CDR3, the DNA is TGTGCCAGTAGTAGCGGTCCAGATACGCAGTATTTT. This gives the protein CASSSGPDTQYF.

This clone turned up a few times. V usage is TRBV5-4 and J usage is TRBJ1-2; D gene unclear. Trimming left V 7 bases short and J 4 bases short, with 17 bases between. CDR3 length: 14 amino acids. From germline, CDR1 is SGHNT and CDR2 YYREEE (reference sequence). The CDR3 coding sequence is TGTGCCAGCGGATGGCCCCGGGCCCCCTATGGCTACACCTTC. Its protein is CASGWPRAPYGYTF.

CDR3 amino acids: CAGGTPNKNIQYF. DNA of the CDR3: TGTGCCGGTGGGACACCAAACAAAAACATTCAGTACTTC. V usage is TRBV30 and J usage is TRBJ2-4; D might be TRBD1 (6 bases). Germline V CDR1 and CDR2: GTSNPN, SVGIG (reference sequence). The CDR3 extends over 13 amino acids. V lost 8 bases, J lost 3 bases, and 14 bases lay in between.

The table lists this clone with a count of one. The rearrangement uses TRBV12-2 and TRBJ1-5. TRBV12-2 is noted as a pseudogene. The CDR3 length is 17 residues. This CDR3 reads CASRPRGAGGKNQPQHF. CDR3 bases: TGTGCAAGTCGCCCCAGAGGGGCGGGGGGCAAGAATCAGCCCCAGCATTTT.

V and J are TRBV6-5 and TRBJ2-7; TRBD1 agrees at 9 bases. V was clipped by 6 bases and J by 0 bases; unmatched bases: 3. The CDR3 runs to 14 residues. Germline V CDR1 and CDR2: MNHEY, SVGAGI. The CDR3 DNA is TGTGCCAGCAGCGACAGGGGGACCTCCTACGAGCAGTACTTC. It yields the protein CASSDRGTSYEQYF.

The chain recombines TRBV7-2 with TRBJ1-5; possibly TRBD1 for D (5 bases). Between the trimmed V and J ends, which lost 5 bases and 0 bases, there was a span of 14 bases. This CDR3 contains 16 residues. Germline assignment: CDR1 SGHTA and CDR2 FQGNSA. The CDR3 sequence: CASSPGGGYSNQPQHF. For the CDR3, the DNA is TGTGCCAGCAGCCCGGGTGGGGGGTATAGCAATCAGCCCCAGCATTTT.

The chain combines TRBV2 with TRBJ1-5; D gene uncertain. V shed 3 bases and J shed 0 bases, with 6 bases lying between them. Germline V lookup: CDR1 SNHLY, CDR2 FYNNEI. The CDR3 consists of 14 residues. DNA for the CDR3: TGTGCCAGCAGTGACAGCTATAGCAATCAGCCCCAGCATTTT. It is translated as CASSDSYSNQPQHF.

The chain is built from TRBV7-9 and TRBJ2-7, with D unresolved. CDR1 is SEHNR, CDR2 FQNEAQ, per germline (reference sequence). The V end was cut by 5 bases, the J end by 5 bases, with 10 bases between. The CDR3 loop spans 12 amino acids. The CDR3 sequence: CASSQTVHEQYF. For the CDR3, the DNA is TGTGCCAGCAGCCAAACAGTCCACGAGCAGTACTTC.

The chain carries TRBV25-1 and TRBJ2-3; no definite D call. This CDR3 has 13 residues. Per germline, CDR1 MGHDK and CDR2 SYGVNS. Trimming took off 7 bases at V and 1 base at J, with 9 bases between the two ends. The CDR3 spells CASTTSGTDTQYF. CDR3 DNA sequence: TGTGCCAGCACGACCTCTGGCACAGATACGCAGTATTTT.

This rearrangement joins TRBV5-1 to TRBJ2-2; tentative D call: TRBD1 (6 bases). Germline CDR1 is SGHRS and CDR2 is YFSETQ. The V gene lost 5 bases and the J gene lost 1 base, with 15 bases spanning the gap. This CDR3 has 16 amino acids. CDR3 amino acids: CASSSRTAENTGELFF. The CDR3 nucleotides are TGCGCCAGCAGTTCGAGGACAGCCGAGAACACCGGGGAGCTGTTTTTT.

This clone was detected once. This chain links TRBV2 with TRBJ2-7; 7 nucleotides line up with TRBD2. The CDR3 is 13 residues long. The ends lost 11 bases at V and 3 bases at J; junction bases unmatched: 10. Looked up from germline, CDR1 is SNHLY and CDR2 is FYNNEI. This CDR3 reads CAGGLEMNYEQYF. The CDR3 nucleotides read TGTGCCGGAGGACTAGAAATGAACTACGAGCAGTACTTC.

The chain's CDR3 is CASSQDWPVGGDSYEQYF. Here the CDR3 DNA reads TGTGCCAGCAGCCAAGATTGGCCCGTGGGGGGGGACTCCTACGAGCAGTACTTC. The J gene is TRBJ2-7, the V gene TRBV14; 7 bases agree with TRBD2. Germline V lookup: CDR1 SGHDN, CDR2 FVKESK. With 0 bases clipped from V and 0 bases from J, the junction kept 11 bases outside the gene matches. CDR3 length: 18 amino acids.

V and J are TRBV6-4 and TRBJ2-3; 7 bases are a match to TRBD2. The CDR3 contains 14 residues. Germline CDR1 MRHNA, CDR2 SNTAGT. Germline trimming cut 6 bases from V and 1 base from J; bases unmatched to any gene: 4. CDR3 in amino acids: CASSPGLRTDTQYF. The DNA for the CDR3 is TGTGCCAGCAGCCCGGGACTACGCACAGATACGCAGTATTTT.

As DNA, the CDR3 is TGTGCCAGCAGTTTTGGACTAGTCAGGGATACGCAGTATTTT. It translates to CASSFGLVRDTQYF. This chain uses TRBV6-5 with TRBJ2-3, with 7 bases that match TRBD2. Trimming at V came to 4 bases and at J to 6 bases, leaving 7 bases not matched to a gene. Germline values: CDR1 MNHEY, CDR2 SVGAGI. The CDR3 runs 14 residues.

Turning to this clone: Other nucleotide sequences in the sample specify the same CDR3. V gene TRBV7-7 combines with J gene TRBJ2-1; 13 positions match TRBD2. With V trimmed by 5 bases and J by 9 bases, 7 bases remained unmatched. CDR1 SSHAT and CDR2 FNYEAQ come from the germline V gene (reference sequence). This CDR3 has 15 amino acids. CDR3 protein: CASSHGLAGEGEQFF. CDR3 sequence (DNA): TGTGCCAGCAGCCACGGACTAGCGGGAGAGGGTGAGCAGTTCTTC.

J is TRBJ1-1 and V is TRBV30; D call uncertain. Germline V gene data show CDR1 as GTSNPN and CDR2 as SVGIG (reference sequence). This CDR3 comprises 13 residues. The germline V and J ends were trimmed by 6 bases and 0 bases, with 11 bases remaining between them. The CDR3: CACYVDMNTEAFF. The CDR3 DNA reads TGTGCCTGTTACGTAGACATGAACACTGAAGCTTTCTTT.

This chain connects TRBV6-5 to TRBJ1-1; D may be TRBD1 (5 bases). The CDR3 is made up of 11 amino acids. Germline CDR1 and CDR2: MNHEY and SVGAGI. V was clipped by 6 bases and J by 11 bases, with 13 bases between them. In DNA, the CDR3 is TGTGCCAGCAGCCAGGGTATAATTGCTTTCTTT. This translates into CASSQGIIAFF.

This clone was counted a single time. This chain uses TRBV28 with TRBJ1-5, with a possible D match to TRBD1 (5 bases). The V gene lost 5 bases and the J gene lost 7 bases, with 30 bases spanning the gap. Germline CDR1 and CDR2: MDHEN and SYDVKM. The CDR3 consists of 19 residues. Here the CDR3 DNA reads TGTGCCAGCAGTGTAACGGTACCTGATTCGGGGGAGGGGAAACAGCCCCAGCATTTT. Protein sequence: CASSVTVPDSGEGKQPQHF. Variable domain in full (rest from reference TRBV28 and TRBJ1-5): DVKVTQSSRYLVKRTGEKVFLECVQDMDHENMFWYRQDPGLGLRLIYFSYDVKMKEKGDIPEGYSVSREKKERFSLILESASTNQTSMYLCASSVTVPDSGEGKQPQHFGDGTRLSIL.

CDR3 coding DNA: TGTGCCAGCAGCGTCCGTGGACTAGCGGGAGTTTCGGAGGATGAGCAGTTCTTC. Translation gives CASSVRGLAGVSEDEQFF. This chain uses TRBV9 with TRBJ2-1; TRBD2 matches 13 bases. Germline CDR1 is SGDLS and CDR2 is YYNGEE. The CDR3 is made up of 18 amino acids. The ends lost 2 bases at V and 8 bases at J; junction bases unmatched: 13.

The chain employs TRBV4-2 and TRBJ2-7; tentatively, D is TRBD1 (5 bases). Trimming stripped 4 bases from V and 0 bases from J, with 13 bases between. CDR3 length: 15 amino acids. Germline V CDR1 and CDR2: LGHNA, YNFKEQ. This CDR3 reads CASSLGVTSSYEQYF. The CDR3 bases are TGTGCCAGCAGCCTAGGGGTTACCTCCTCCTACGAGCAGTACTTC.

The gene calls are TRBV27 and TRBJ2-7, with 7 bases aligning to TRBD1. In germline, CDR1 is MNHEY, CDR2 SMNVEV (reference sequence). The CDR3 runs 16 residues. J gave up 1 base and V 0 bases, and 6 bases lay outside the gene matches. The CDR3 loop reads CASSLSFRGTSYEQYF. CDR3 DNA: TGTGCCAGCAGTTTATCGTTCAGGGGGACGTCCTACGAGCAGTACTTC.